The sequence of this T cell receptor beta chain was determined in a study of identical twins. CDR1 and CDR2 from the germline V gene are DFQATT and SNEGSKA (reference sequence). The CDR3 covers 14 residues. J lost 4 bases, V lost 5 bases, and 6 bases had no gene match. This clonotype was counted a few times. Its antigen remains unidentified. From the 5' RACE reads, TCRdb called clonotypes with MiXCR, one entry per CDR3 protein. Counted here are roughly 720,000 distinct CDR3 sequences, 15% to 20% occurring once; the ten biggest clones make up roughly 14%. General study findings and limits: Beta clonotypes that were abundant in cord blood contained fewer insertions, a pattern absent from memory repertoires. For zero-insertion analyses, partial confounding could come from invariant MAIT and iNKT cells. It was out-of-frame TCR alpha sharing in monozygotic twins that models underestimated.

A further study also used this sample, focusing on T cells expressing NK-cell markers. That investigation notes: Each TCR beta repertoire originated in sorted T cells that were CD3+CD56+NKG2C+, CD3+CD56+NKG2C- or CD3+CD56-NKG2C+.

This chain links TRBV20-1 with TRBJ2-5, with 11 bases fitting TRBD2. Sequencing was done on a sample of PBMCs. The receptor was derived from a woman aged 18-29 years in good health. CDR3 amino acids: CSAFSGRGGETQYF. The CDR3 nucleotides read TGCAGTGCTTTTAGCGGGAGGGGTGGAGAGACCCAGTACTTC.